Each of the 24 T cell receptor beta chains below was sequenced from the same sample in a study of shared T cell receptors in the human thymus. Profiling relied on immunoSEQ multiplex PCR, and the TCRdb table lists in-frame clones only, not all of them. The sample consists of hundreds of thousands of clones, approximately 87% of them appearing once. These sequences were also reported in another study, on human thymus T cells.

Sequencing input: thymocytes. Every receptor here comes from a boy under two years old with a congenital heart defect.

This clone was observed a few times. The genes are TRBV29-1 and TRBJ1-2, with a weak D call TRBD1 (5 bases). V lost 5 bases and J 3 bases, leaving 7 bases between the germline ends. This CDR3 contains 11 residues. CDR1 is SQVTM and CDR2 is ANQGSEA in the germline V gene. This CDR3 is CSVQGDYGYTF. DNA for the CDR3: TGCAGCGTTCAGGGTGACTATGGCTACACCTTC.

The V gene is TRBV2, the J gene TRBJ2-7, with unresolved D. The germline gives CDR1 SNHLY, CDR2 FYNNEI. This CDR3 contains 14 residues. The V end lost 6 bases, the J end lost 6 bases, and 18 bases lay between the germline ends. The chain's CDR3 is CASRPNWSLLEQYF. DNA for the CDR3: TGTGCCAGCAGACCGAACTGGAGCTTACTCGAGCAGTACTTC.

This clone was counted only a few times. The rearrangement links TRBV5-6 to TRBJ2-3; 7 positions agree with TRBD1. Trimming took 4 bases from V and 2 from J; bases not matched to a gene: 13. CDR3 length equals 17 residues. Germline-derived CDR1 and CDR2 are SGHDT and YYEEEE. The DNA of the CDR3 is TGTGCCAGCAGCCCGGCCGGAGACAGGGTAGCCACAGATACGCAGTATTTT. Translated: CASSPAGDRVATDTQYF.

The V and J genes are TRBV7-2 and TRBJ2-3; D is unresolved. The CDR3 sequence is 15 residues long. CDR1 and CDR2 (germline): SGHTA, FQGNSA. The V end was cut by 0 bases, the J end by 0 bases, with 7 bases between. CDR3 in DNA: TGTGCCAGCAGCTTAGCTCCGGGTAGCACAGATACGCAGTATTTT. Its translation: CASSLAPGSTDTQYF.

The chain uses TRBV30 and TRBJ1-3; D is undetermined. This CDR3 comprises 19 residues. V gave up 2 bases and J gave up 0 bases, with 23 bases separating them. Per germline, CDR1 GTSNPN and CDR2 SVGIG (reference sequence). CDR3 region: CAWSPCRGADGNSGNTIYF. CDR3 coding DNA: TGTGCCTGGAGTCCCTGTAGAGGCGCCGACGGAAACTCTGGAAACACCATATATTTT.

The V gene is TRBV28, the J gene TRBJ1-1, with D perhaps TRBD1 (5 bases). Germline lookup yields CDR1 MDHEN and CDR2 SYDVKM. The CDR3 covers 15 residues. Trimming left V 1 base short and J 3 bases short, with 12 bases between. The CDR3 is CASSLSGGGDTEAFF. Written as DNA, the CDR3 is TGTGCCAGCAGTTTATCGGGGGGAGGGGACACTGAAGCTTTCTTT. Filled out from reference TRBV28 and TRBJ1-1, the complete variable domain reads DVKVTQSSRYLVKRTGEKVFLECVQDMDHENMFWYRQDPGLGLRLIYFSYDVKMKEKGDIPEGYSVSREKKERFSLILESASTNQTSMYLCASSLSGGGDTEAFFGQGTRLTVV.

The chain's CDR3 is CASSWGQGDEDYTF. CDR3 in DNA: TGTGCCAGCAGCTGGGGACAGGGCGATGAGGACTACACCTTC. The chain employs TRBV5-4 and TRBJ1-2, with 9 bases that match TRBD1. V lost 3 bases to trimming and J lost 10 bases; unmatched junction nucleotides: 10. Germline V gene sequence: CDR1 SGHNT, CDR2 YYREEE (reference sequence). This CDR3 has 14 amino acids. The full variable domain, completed using reference TRBV5-4 and TRBJ1-2, is ETGVTQSPTHLIKTRGQQVTLRCSSQSGHNTVSWYQQALGQGPQFIFQYYREEENGRGNFPPRFSGLQFPNYSSELNVNALELDDSALYLCASSWGQGDEDYTFGSGTRLTVV.

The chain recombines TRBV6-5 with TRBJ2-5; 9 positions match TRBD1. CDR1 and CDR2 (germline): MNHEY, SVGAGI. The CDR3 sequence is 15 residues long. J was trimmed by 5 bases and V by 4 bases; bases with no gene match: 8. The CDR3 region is CASSWQQGARETQYF. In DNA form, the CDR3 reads TGTGCCAGCAGTTGGCAACAGGGGGCCAGGGAGACCCAGTACTTC.

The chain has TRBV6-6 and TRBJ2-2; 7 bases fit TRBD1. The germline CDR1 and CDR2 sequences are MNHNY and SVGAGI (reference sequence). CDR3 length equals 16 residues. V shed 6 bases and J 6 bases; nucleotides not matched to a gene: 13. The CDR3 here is CASSRSRDRTPGELFF. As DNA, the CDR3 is TGTGCCAGCAGCCGATCCCGGGACAGAACACCCGGGGAGCTGTTTTTT.

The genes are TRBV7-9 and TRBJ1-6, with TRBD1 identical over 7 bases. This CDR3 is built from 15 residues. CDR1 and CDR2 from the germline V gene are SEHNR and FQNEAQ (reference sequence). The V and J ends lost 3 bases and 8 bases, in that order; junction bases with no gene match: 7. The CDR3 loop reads CASSLGTVCYSPLHF. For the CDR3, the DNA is TGTGCCAGCAGCTTGGGGACAGTTTGCTATTCACCCCTCCACTTT.

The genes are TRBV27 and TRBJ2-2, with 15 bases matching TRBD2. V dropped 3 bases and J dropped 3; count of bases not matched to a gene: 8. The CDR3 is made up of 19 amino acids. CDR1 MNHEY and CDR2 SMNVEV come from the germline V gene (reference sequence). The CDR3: CASSFPGLAGGPHTGELFF. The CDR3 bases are TGTGCCAGCAGTTTCCCCGGACTAGCGGGAGGGCCACACACCGGGGAGCTGTTTTTT.

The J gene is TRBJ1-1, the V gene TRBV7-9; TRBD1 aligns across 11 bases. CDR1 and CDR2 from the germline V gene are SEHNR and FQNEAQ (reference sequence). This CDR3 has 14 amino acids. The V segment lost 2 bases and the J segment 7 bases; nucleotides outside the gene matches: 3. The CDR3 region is CASSLRTGGHEAFF. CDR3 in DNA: TGTGCCAGCAGCTTAAGGACAGGGGGCCATGAAGCTTTCTTT.

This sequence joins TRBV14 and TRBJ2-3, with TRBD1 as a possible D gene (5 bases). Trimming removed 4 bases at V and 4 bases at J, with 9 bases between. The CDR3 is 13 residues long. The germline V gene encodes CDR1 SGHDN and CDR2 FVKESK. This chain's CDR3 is CASSPRVADTQYF. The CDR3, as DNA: TGTGCCAGCAGCCCCAGGGTCGCAGATACGCAGTATTTT.

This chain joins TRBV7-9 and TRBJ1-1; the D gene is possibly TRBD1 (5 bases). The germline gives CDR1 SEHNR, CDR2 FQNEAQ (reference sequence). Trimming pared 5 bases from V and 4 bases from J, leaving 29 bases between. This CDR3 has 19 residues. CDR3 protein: CASSGRVNAQLGGSTEAFF. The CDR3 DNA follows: TGTGCCAGCAGCGGCAGGGTCAACGCTCAATTGGGGGGTAGCACTGAAGCTTTCTTT.

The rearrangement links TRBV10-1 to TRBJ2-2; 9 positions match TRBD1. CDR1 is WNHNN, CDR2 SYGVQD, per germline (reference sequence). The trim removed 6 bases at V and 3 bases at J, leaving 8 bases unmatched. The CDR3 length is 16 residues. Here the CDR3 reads CASSQGQGLYTGELFF. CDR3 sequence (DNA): TGCGCCAGCAGCCAAGGACAGGGGCTTTACACCGGGGAGCTGTTTTTT.

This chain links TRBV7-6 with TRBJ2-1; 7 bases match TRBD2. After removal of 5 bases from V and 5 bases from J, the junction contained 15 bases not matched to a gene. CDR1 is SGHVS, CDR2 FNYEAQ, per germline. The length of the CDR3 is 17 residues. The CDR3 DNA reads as TGTGCCAGCAGCCCTTACGGCGCGGCGGGAGAGGACAATGAGCAGTTCTTC. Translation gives CASSPYGAAGEDNEQFF.

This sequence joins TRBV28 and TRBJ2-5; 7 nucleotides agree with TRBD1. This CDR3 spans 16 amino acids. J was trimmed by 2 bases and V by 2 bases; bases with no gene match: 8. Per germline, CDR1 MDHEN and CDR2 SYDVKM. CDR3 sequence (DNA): TGTGCCAGCAGTTTAACTACCGGGACAGTTCAAGAGACCCAGTACTTC. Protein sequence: CASSLTTGTVQETQYF. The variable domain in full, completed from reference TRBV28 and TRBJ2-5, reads DVKVTQSSRYLVKRTGEKVFLECVQDMDHENMFWYRQDPGLGLRLIYFSYDVKMKEKGDIPEGYSVSREKKERFSLILESASTNQTSMYLCASSLTTGTVQETQYFGPGTRLLVL.

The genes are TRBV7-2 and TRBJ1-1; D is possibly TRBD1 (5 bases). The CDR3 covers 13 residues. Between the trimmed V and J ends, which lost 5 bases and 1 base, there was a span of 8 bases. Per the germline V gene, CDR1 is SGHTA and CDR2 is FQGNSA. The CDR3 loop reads CASSPGQNTEAFF. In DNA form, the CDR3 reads TGTGCCAGCAGCCCCGGACAGAACACTGAAGCTTTCTTT.

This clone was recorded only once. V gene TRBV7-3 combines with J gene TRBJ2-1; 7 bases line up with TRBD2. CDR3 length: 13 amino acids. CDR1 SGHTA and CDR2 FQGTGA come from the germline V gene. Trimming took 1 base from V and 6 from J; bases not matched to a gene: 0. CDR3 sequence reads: CASSLSGGNEQFF. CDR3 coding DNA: TGTGCCAGCAGCTTAAGCGGGGGCAATGAGCAGTTCTTC.

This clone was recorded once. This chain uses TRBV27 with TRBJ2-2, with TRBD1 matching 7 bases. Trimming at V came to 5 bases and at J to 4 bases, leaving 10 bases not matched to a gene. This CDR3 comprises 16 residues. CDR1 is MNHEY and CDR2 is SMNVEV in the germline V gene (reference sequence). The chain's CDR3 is CASSDGTAQVTGELFF. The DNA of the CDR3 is TGTGCCAGCAGTGATGGGACAGCTCAGGTCACCGGGGAGCTGTTTTTT.

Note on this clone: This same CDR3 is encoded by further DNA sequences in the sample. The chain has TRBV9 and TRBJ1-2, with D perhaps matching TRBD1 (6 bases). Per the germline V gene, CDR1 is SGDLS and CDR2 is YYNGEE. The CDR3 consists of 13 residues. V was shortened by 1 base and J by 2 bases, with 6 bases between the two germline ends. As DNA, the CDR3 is TGTGCCAGCAGCGTACAGGGGAACTATGGCTACACCTTC. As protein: CASSVQGNYGYTF.

For the CDR3, the DNA is TGTGCCAGCAGTTTTTGGCAGGGAAGTGAGCAGTTCTTC. Its translation: CASSFWQGSEQFF. The V and J genes are TRBV27 and TRBJ2-1, with TRBD1 as a possible D gene (5 bases). V lost 3 bases, J lost 9 bases, and 12 bases lay in between. CDR1 MNHEY and CDR2 SMNVEV come from the germline V gene (reference sequence). This CDR3 region has 13 residues.

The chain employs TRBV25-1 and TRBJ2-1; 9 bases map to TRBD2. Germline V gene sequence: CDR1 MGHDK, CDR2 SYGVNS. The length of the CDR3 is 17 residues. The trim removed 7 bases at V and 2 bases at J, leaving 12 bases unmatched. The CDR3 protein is CASNPRELAGAYNEQFF. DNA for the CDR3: TGTGCCAGCAACCCCAGGGAACTAGCGGGTGCCTACAATGAGCAGTTCTTC.

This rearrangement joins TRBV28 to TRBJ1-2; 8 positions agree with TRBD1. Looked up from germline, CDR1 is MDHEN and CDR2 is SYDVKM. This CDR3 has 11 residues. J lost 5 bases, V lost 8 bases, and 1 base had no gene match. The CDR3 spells CASGQGYGYTF. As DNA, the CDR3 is TGTGCCAGCGGACAGGGATATGGCTACACCTTC.